This T cell receptor beta chain was sequenced for a study of T-cell memory formation after mild COVID-19. This clonotype was seen at least ten times. CDR1 is LGHNA, CDR2 YNFKEQ, per germline. V dropped 0 bases and J dropped 2 bases, with 8 bases sitting between them. The CDR3 covers 15 residues. MiXCR, run by TCRdb on the 5' RACE reads, gives a single entry per CDR3 protein. The sample lists 50,000 or so distinct CDR3 sequences; around 9.7% were seen once. The specimen was PBMCs or a T cell subset sorted from them (not recorded which). The rearrangement links TRBV4-2 to TRBJ1-5; D perhaps matches TRBD1 (5 bases). The TCR originated in an adult woman who had mild COVID-19 (a few samples of this study predate the infection). Cell type and time point are not known. As DNA, the CDR3 is TGTGCCAGCAGCCAAGAACGGGGCGGCAATCAGCCCCAGCATTTT. Amino acids: CASSQERGGNQPQHF.